This T cell receptor beta chain was documented in a study of somatic mutations in cytotoxic T cells in rheumatoid arthritis. Some clones are missing from TCRdb's copy, which holds only in-frame ones; the method was immunoSEQ multiplex PCR. The sample lists approximately 12,000 clones, approximately 69% occurring once. Healthy control participants comprised blood donors of median age about 58 years (range roughly 21-80), of whom about 55% were female. This clone was recorded only once. Its target is not known. CDR1 is SEHNR and CDR2 is FQNEAQ in the germline V gene (reference sequence). With 5 bases clipped from V and 6 bases from J, the junction kept 8 bases outside the gene matches. The CDR3 length is 15 residues. Study-level findings and limits: CD8+ clonality increased with age in rheumatoid arthritis patients but not in healthy controls.

Sequencing was performed on CD8+ T cells sorted from blood. This receptor was identified in a man in his 70s in good health. The chain has TRBV7-9 and TRBJ2-1, with 9 bases identical to TRBD1. CDR3 sequence reads: CASSPTGQGGNEQFF. The CDR3 DNA follows: TGTGCCAGCAGCCCGACGGGACAGGGAGGCAATGAGCAGTTCTTC.